This T cell receptor beta chain was identified during a study of Ad26.COV2.S vaccination and SARS-CoV-2 variants. In the study overall: Enrolled in COV1001, the donor was in the Ad26.COV2.S trial arm, which received the vaccine.

Between the trimmed V and J ends, which lost 3 bases and 4 bases, there was a span of 4 bases. The CDR3 runs to 11 residues. The germline CDR1 and CDR2 sequences are LGHDT and YNNKEL (reference sequence). As for treatment: roughly 20 received Ad26.COV2.S at low or high dose, single or two shots; about 5 received placebo; per-sample allocation not given. It was on day 63 after the first vaccine or placebo injection that samples were taken. Measured with immunoSEQ multiplex PCR; TCRdb has only the in-frame clones, and not every one. The data contain about 410,000 clones, around nine tenths of them singletons. Concerning this clone: Other DNA sequences within the sample encode an identical CDR3.

The clonotype was recovered from a person between 18 and 65 years old who received the Ad26.COV2.S COVID-19 vaccine or a placebo. V usage is TRBV3-1 (or the pseudogene TRBV3-2) and J usage is TRBJ2-7, with D unclear. Here the sequenced sample was peripheral blood, taken in a trial of Ad26.COV2.S vaccine versus placebo. The CDR3 loop reads CASSQLYEQYF. The CDR3, as DNA: TGTGCCAGCAGCCAGTTATACGAGCAGTACTTC.